The source of this TCR beta chain is a study of T cells in tumors after PD-1 blockade. Study details: Each patient got pembrolizumab 200 mg every 3 weeks or cemiplimab 350 mg every 2 weeks.

CDR1 MNHEY and CDR2 SVGAGI come from the germline V gene. Trimming took 8 bases from V and 2 from J; bases not matched to a gene: 7. This CDR3 is 14 amino acids long. Tumor or blood genomic DNA was sequenced, with inputs of about 616 ng to 6,004 ng. The table came from immunoSEQ multiplex PCR; TCRdb's copy has only in-frame clones and leaves some out. The sample lists approximately 60,000 clones; 80% were seen once. Sequenced here: PBMCs, sampled before anti-PD-1 treatment. The rearrangement uses TRBV6-5 and TRBJ2-7, with TRBD1 identical over 9 bases. The source of this sequence is a human donor with basal cell carcinoma. Here the CDR3 DNA reads TGTGCCAGCCAAGACAGGGGGTTGACCTACGAGCAGTACTTC. This sequence encodes CASQDRGLTYEQYF.